This T cell receptor (beta chain) was retrieved from a study of cytomegalovirus exposure and HLA in healthy donors (dated by TCRdb to the late 2010s). For context, the study as a whole: In an earlier analysis of several hundred of the donors, approximately 300 Gb of sequence data and 100 million or so unique TCR beta sequences from approximately 180 million T cells were reported. About 300 gigabases of sequencing data and tens of millions of unique TCR sequences were included in an early release covering roughly 700 HLA-typed donors. The genetic ancestry cluster associated with self-reported Caucasian donors included about four fifths of the 350 to 500 genotyped donors. The study aimed to test whether signatures of past pathogen exposure could be identified by cataloging public T cell receptors. The study profiled the T cell repertoires of under 700 subjects by immunosequencing and related them to cytomegalovirus serostatus. A separate validation cohort of roughly 130 different subjects was used in addition to the roughly 620-subject first cohort. High-throughput TCR immunosequencing, statistical association of individual TCRs with disease status, and machine learning were combined to predict cytomegalovirus infection status. A later analysis re-analyzed previously published TCR beta repertoires from several hundred donors and added high-resolution HLA genotyping to study TCR occurrence patterns. Rather than using new phenotypic data, the later analysis identified candidate immune exposures from TCR beta sequences and from how often those sequences occurred across donors. An earlier analysis of fewer than 750 of the donors used high-throughput TCR beta sequencing to judge whether each TCR beta V gene segment behaved as functional or pseudogenic. Donor age, sex, ethnicity and CMV serostatus were compiled together with the repertoire data. A later genetic analysis used genome-wide SNP genotypes for about three fifths of the 666 donors, treating that subset as a discovery cohort. All discovery cohort repertoires had been generated using a single sequencing platform. HLA typing included class I and class II loci at four-digit resolution. The number of typed donors differed by locus: about 620-640 for A, B, C, DRB1 and DQB1; approximately 540 for DQA1; approximately 600 for DPA1; and around 490 for DPB1. Roughly five DR-DQ haplotypes were handled as single units for association and clustering because linkage in the cohort was strong. Among 300 to 500 genotyped donors of the cohort, an average of approximately 240,000 unique TCR beta nucleotide sequences was sequenced per donor, of which about 18% were non-productive. General study outcomes and caveats: Across donors, most TCR sequences were observed very rarely, whereas some public TCRs were present in many individuals. In a later analysis, some 17,000 TCR beta sequences were associated with specific HLA alleles at a false discovery rate of 0.05. A later analysis found that HLA-associated TCR beta chains were more clonally expanded and had lower generation probabilities than equally common non-associated chains. About 17 rarely observed V segments, including chromosome 9 orphons, were excluded from the earlier analysis of several hundred of the donors because counts were too low. A further reported finding was that TCR beta sequences accurately predicted the HLA-A and HLA-B alleles for most subjects in the first cohort. The classifier was reported to diagnose cytomegalovirus status with high specificity and sensitivity in both the original cohort and the validation cohort. Assigning TCR associations to individual alleles was difficult when HLA alleles, especially DR and DQ, strongly co-occurred. A later analysis found that most CMV-associated TCR beta chains appeared HLA-restricted, with HLA associations seemingly driven largely by CMV exposure. The authors suggested that the approach could potentially be generalized to other disease states and immunological phenotypes. Linkage disequilibrium might explain the correlated functional status among segregating V segments, but an unknown experimental factor could not be excluded. An association between a missense DCLRE1C variant and V-gene and J-gene trimming of TCR beta chains was found in a later genetic analysis and replicated in an independent cohort. Some IMGT-functional V segments, including TRBV6-2 and TRBV6-3, could not be told apart with the 87-base-pair reads, so those segments were excluded. In an earlier analysis of about 550 of the donors, most TCR beta V segments were observed in productive rearrangements about 87% or about 30% of the time, broadly matching IMGT annotations. The only immune exposure information available for the cohort was CMV serostatus. Sequencing depth was assumed to be roughly uniform across donors in the presence/absence analyses, though that assumption may not hold. A later analysis found that TCR association rates varied across HLA loci, with DRB1 alleles showing the most associated TCRs and HLA-C alleles the fewest. A total of fewer than 200 TCR beta chains were listed by the study as associated with cytomegalovirus. Because HLA typing was unavailable for some donors at each locus, only the typed subset was used in association tests. The sequencing pipeline was judged likely to have produced a cluster of highly shared sequence variants as a technical artifact. A later genetic analysis reported fewer N-insertions in productive TCRs among donors in an Asian-associated ancestry cluster than the roughly 700-donor mean. Three of the identified cytomegalovirus-associated TCR beta chains were confirmed in vitro to be specific for cytomegalovirus antigens. This cohort had only TCR beta chains sequenced, and the lack of alpha or paired-chain data limited which features could be detected. A later analysis reported that several top co-occurrence clusters appeared linked to parvovirus B19, influenza, CMV and Epstein-Barr virus.

The germline V gene gives CDR1 as SNHLY and CDR2 as FYNNEI. From its cysteine to its phenylalanine, the CDR3 spans 16 amino acids. CDR3 DNA only is kept here, 48 bases in frame from base 1. Here V drops 8 bases and J drops 6 bases, and the junction holds 16 bases not matched to any gene. The cohort comprised some 730 healthy bone marrow donors. Cohort members were all nominally healthy when sampled, although unrecorded immune exposures were likely present. The donor was CMV seropositive and was included in the group of some 290 seropositive cohort members. Each donor provided a peripheral blood sample, and peripheral blood mononuclear cells were used for TCR beta sequencing. Genomic DNA was extracted from the blood cell samples with the Qiagen DNeasy Blood Extraction Kit. The method behind the library was the immunoSEQ multiplex PCR assay. The multiplex PCR relied on a mix of 60 forward primers for TCR Vbeta segments and 13 reverse primers for TCR Jbeta segments. A multiplex PCR assay on genomic DNA amplified the CDR3 region of rearranged TCR beta genes. The amplified TCR beta libraries were sequenced on the Illumina HiSeq System as 87-base-pair reads. In the authors' own workflow: Across the 640 or so repertoires, a later analysis counted tens of millions of unique TCR beta chains, 8.5 million to 12 million of which were shared by at least two donors. Raw reads were error-corrected and collapsed into unique sequences with a nearest-neighbor algorithm that merged closely related sequences to remove PCR and sequencing errors. CDR3 sequences were aligned to IMGT reference sequences to assign V, D and J gene segments. Each retained sequence needed at least a six-nucleotide match to both a V gene segment and a J gene segment. Rearrangements were classified as productive when the CDR3 lacked stop codons and remained in frame with V and J, and all other rearrangements were classified as non-productive. CDR3 was defined according to IMGT convention as the region running from the second conserved V-encoded cysteine to the conserved J-encoded phenylalanine. Sequences without an unambiguous match to a single V gene segment were excluded from the earlier analysis of approximately 560 of the donors. In an earlier analysis of a few hundred of the donors, V segments were called functional above 56.7% productive rearrangements and were called segregating when the between-donor standard deviation exceeded 5%. A statistical classification framework was developed to diagnose cytomegalovirus status using the catalog of TCR beta chain sequences. V and J gene assignment, in a later analysis, came from comparing TCR nucleotide sequences with IMGT/GENE-DB human TR gene sequences. The TCRdist pipeline was used in a later analysis to assign CDR3 sequences and most-parsimonious VDJ recombination scenarios. In a later analysis, each TCR beta chain was defined by its CDR3 amino acid sequence together with its V-gene family, and reads without a unique V-gene family were excluded. A later analysis removed roughly 590 highly shared, low-generation-probability nucleotide sequences to deal with suspected cross-contamination and a sequencing artifact. For each public chain, a later analysis derived a clonal expansion index from normalized ranks of inferred template counts within each repertoire. In a later analysis, generation probabilities were computed with a VDJ recombination model fitted to out-of-frame rearrangements, and the resulting probabilities were checked against IGoR. In a later analysis, hypergeometric tests were used to score TCR-TCR, TCR-HLA and TCR-CMV co-occurrence, with a repertoire-size bias correction applied to TCR pairs. In a later analysis, false discovery rates were estimated by permuting HLA or CMV assignments 20 times. In a later analysis, co-occurring TCRs were grouped with DBSCAN, and TCRdist sequence similarity was added when clustering was performed within HLA-allele-positive subsets. Repertoires with fewer than 30,000 or more than 120,000 public chains were left out of co-occurrence clustering, as were about 5 repertoires with anomalous nucleotide sharing. TCRdb took this table from immuneACCESS and kept in-frame rearrangements with V and J called. Such tables lack part of the clones; where checked against another copy, unresolved V genes explain under half of the gap, and the rest is unexplained. V, J and clone size were drawn from that table, and D and trimming were deduced from the DNA. The sample has around 120,000 clones on record, roughly 80% of them singletons. The top ten clonotypes cover 8.8% of the sample.

In regard to this clone: The specificity of this receptor is unknown. Per-base qualities were not stored, and no clone one base away is much larger.

The clonotype originates from a female donor in good health and CMV-seropositive. Material: PBMCs. This chain is built from TRBV2 and TRBJ1-5; TRBD1 fits 7 bases in the junction. The DNA sequence reads TGTGCCAGCGGTGGGGAATCAGGGCAGGGGGGTCAGCCCCAGCATTTT. This codes for CASGGESGQGGQPQHF.